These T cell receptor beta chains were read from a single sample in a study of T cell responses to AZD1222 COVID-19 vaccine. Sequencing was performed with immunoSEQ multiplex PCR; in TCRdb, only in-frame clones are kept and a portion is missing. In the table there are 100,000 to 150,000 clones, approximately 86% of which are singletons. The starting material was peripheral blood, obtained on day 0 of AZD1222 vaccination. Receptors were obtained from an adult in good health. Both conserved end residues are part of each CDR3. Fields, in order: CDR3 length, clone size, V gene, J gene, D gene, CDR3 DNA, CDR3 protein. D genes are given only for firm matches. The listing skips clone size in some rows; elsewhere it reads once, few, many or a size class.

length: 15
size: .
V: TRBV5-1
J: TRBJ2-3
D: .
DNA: TGCGCCAGCAGACAAACGGCTACACGCACAGATACGCAGTATTTT
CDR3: CASRQTATRTDTQYF

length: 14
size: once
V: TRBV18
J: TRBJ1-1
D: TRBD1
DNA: TGTGCCAGCTCACTGCTAGACAGGGACACTGAAGCTTTCTTT
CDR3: CASSLLDRDTEAFF

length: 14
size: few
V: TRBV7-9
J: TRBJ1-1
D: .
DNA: TGTGCCAGCAGCTTACCCCAGAGGAACACTGAAGCTTTCTTT
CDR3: CASSLPQRNTEAFF

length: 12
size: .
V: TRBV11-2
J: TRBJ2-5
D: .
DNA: TGTGCCAGCAGCTTAGATCCTCGGTCCCGGTACTTC
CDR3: CASSLDPRSRYF

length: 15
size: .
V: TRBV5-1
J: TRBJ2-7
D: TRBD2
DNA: TGCGCCAGCAGCTTGGTTGCGGGGGGACCTTACGAGCAGTACTTC
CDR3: CASSLVAGGPYEQYF

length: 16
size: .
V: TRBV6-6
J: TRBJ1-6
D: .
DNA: TGTGCCAGCAGTTACTCCGAGGGCAGGGCTTACTCACCCCTCCACTTT
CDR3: CASSYSEGRAYSPLHF

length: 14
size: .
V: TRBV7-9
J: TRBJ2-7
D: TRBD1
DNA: TGTGCCAGCAGATCAGGACAGGGGTCCGCGACGCAGTACTTC
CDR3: CASRSGQGSATQYF

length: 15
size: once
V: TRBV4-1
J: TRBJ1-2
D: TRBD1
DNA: TGCGCCAGCAGCCCTCGGACAGGGGGCGGCTATGGCTACACCTTC
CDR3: CASSPRTGGGYGYTF

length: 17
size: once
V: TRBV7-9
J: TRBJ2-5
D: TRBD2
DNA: TGTGCCAGCAGCTTAGGGGAGGGACTCTTGTACCAAGAGACCCAGTACTTC
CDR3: CASSLGEGLLYQETQYF

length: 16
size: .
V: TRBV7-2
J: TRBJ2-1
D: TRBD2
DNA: TGTGCCAGCAGCCCCCACCTAGCGGGGGGCTACAATGAGCAGTTCTTC
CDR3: CASSPHLAGGYNEQFF

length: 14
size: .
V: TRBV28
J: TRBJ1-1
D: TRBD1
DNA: TGTGCCAGCAGGCCAATCTCCGGGACAGGGGGAGCTTTCTTT
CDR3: CASRPISGTGGAFF

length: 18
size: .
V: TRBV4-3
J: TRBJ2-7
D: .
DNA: TGCGCCAGCAGCCAAGATTTCCCCCAGGGCACCCTCACCTACGAGCAGTACTTC
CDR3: CASSQDFPQGTLTYEQYF

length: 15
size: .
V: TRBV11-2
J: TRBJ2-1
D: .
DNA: TGTGCCAGCAAAACACCAGGCCGTGGCTTGGATGAGCAGTTCTTC
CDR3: CASKTPGRGLDEQFF

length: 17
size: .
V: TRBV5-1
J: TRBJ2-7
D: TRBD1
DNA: TGCGCCAGCAGCTCCGGGACAGCAAGTGATTTCTCCTACGAGCAGTACTTC
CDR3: CASSSGTASDFSYEQYF

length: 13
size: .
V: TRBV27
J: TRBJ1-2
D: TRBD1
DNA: TGTGCCAGCAGAACCACAGGGGGCTATGGCTACACCTTC
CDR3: CASRTTGGYGYTF

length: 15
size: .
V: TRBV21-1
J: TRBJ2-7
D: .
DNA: TGTGCCAGCAGCAAAGCGGGTAGCCGACCCTACGAGCAGTACTTC
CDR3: CASSKAGSRPYEQYF

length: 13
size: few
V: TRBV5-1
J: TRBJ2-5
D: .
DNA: TGCGCCAGCAGTCGCCAGACGAGAGAGACCCAGTACTTC
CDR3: CASSRQTRETQYF

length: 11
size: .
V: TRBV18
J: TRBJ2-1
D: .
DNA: TGTGCCAGCTCACCAGGGTTGGAGCAGTTCTTC
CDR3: CASSPGLEQFF

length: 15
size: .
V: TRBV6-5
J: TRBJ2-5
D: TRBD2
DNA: TGTGCCAGCATTCGACTAGCGGGGGGCCTGGAGACCCAGTACTTC
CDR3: CASIRLAGGLETQYF

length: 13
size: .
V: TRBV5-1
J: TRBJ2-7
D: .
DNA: TGCGCCAGCAACAGTGGGAGCTCCTACGAGCAGTACTTC
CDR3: CASNSGSSYEQYF